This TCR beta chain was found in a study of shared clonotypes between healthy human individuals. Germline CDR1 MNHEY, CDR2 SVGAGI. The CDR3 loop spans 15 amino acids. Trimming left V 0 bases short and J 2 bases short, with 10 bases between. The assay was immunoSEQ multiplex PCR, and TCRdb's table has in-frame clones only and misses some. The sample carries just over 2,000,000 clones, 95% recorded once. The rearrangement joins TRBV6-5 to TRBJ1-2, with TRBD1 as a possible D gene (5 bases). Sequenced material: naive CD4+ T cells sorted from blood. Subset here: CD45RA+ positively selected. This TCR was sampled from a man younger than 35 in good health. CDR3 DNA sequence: TGTGCCAGCAGTTACTCGAACCAGGGCAACTATGGCTACACCTTC. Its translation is CASSYSNQGNYGYTF.